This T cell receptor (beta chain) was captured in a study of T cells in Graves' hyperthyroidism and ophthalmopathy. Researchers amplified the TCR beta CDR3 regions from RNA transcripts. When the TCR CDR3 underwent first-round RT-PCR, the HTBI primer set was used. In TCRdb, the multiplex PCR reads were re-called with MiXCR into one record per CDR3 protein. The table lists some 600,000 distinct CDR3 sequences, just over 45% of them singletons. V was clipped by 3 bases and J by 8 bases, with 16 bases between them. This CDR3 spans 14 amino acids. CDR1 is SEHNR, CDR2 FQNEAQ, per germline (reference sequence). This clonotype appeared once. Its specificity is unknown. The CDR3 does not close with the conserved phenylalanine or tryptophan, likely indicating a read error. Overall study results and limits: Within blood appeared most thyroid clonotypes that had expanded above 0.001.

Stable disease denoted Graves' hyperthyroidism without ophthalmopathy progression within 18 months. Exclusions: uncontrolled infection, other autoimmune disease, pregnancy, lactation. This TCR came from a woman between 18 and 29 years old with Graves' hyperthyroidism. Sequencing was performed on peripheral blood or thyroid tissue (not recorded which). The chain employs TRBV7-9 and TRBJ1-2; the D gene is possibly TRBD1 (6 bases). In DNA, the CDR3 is TGTGCCAGCAGCTTGCACTTGGGGGGGCCGGGCTACACCCTC. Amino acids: CASSLHLGGPGYTL.